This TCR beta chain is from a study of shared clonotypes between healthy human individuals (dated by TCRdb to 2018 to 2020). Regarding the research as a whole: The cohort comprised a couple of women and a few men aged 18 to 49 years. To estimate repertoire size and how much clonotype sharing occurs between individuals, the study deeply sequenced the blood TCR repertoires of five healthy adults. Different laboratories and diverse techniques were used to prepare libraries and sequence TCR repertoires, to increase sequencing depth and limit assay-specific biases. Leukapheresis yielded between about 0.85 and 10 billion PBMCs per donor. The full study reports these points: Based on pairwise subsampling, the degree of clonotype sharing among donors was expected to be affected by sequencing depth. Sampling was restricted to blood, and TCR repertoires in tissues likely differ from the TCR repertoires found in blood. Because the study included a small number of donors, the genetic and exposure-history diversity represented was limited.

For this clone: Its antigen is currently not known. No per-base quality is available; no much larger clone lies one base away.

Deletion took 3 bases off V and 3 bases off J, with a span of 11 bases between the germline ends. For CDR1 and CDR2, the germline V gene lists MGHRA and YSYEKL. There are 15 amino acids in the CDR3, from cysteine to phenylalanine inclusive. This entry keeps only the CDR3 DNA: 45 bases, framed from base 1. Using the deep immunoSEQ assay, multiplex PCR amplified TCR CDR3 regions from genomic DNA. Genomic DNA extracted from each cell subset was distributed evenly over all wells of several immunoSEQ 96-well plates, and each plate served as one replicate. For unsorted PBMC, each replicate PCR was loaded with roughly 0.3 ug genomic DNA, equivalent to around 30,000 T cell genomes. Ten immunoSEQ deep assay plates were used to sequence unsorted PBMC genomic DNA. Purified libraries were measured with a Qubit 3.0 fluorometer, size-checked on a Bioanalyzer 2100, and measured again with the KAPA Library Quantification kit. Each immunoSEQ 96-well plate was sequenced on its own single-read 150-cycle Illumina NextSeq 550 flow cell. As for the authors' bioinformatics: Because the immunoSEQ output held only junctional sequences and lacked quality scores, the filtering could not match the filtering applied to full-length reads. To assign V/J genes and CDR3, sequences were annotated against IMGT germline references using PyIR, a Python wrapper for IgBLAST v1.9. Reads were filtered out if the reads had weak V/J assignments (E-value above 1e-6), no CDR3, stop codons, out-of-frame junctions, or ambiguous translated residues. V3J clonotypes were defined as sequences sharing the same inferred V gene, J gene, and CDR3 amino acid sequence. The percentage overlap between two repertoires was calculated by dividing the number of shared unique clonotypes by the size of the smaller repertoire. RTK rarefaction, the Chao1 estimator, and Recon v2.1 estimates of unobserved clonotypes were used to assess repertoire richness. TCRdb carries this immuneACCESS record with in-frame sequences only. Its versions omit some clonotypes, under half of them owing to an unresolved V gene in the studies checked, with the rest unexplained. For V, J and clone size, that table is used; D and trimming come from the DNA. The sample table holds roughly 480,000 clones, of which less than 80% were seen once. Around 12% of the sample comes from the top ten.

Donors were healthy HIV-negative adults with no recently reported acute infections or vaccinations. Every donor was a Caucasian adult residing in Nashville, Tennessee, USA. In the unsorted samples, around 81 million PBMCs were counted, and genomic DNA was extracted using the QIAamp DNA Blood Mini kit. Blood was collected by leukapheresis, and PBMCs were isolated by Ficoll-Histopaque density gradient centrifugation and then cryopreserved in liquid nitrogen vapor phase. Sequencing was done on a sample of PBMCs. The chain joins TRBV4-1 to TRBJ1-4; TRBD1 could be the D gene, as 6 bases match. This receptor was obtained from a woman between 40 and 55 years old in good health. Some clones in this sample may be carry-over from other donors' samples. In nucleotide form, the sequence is TGCGCCAGCAGCCACCACAGGGCGGCTAATGAAAAACTGTTTTTT. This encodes CASSHHRAANEKLFF.